Listed below are T cell receptor beta chains from one sample, sequenced in a study of blood T cells in healthy people across ages. TCRdb re-analysed the 5' RACE reads in MiXCR, keeping a single row per CDR3 protein. Among under 2 million distinct CDR3 sequences, around 36% were seen once, and the ten largest hold roughly 10%. Sequenced input: blood. Receptor source: a woman aged 25 to 39 in good health. Both conserved end residues are part of each CDR3. A D gene is named only where the DNA matches it firmly. Not all rows give a size; the values are once, few, many and, for expanded clones, a class.

d_call | clone_size | j_call | v_call | cdr3_nt | cdr3_aa
. | few | TRBJ1-2 | TRBV20-1 | TGCAGTGCTAGAGAGGGAGGGGACGTCGGTGGCTACACCTTC | CSAREGGDVGGYTF
TRBD1 | . | TRBJ1-6 | TRBV10-3 | TGTGCCATCAAGGGACAGGGAGGTAATTCACCCCTCCACTTT | CAIKGQGGNSPLHF
TRBD1 | . | TRBJ1-1 | TRBV20-1 | TGCAGTGCTACTCAAACCGGGACAGGGCTCAACACTGAAGCTTTCTTT | CSATQTGTGLNTEAFF
. | few | TRBJ1-2 | TRBV12-3/TRBV12-4 | TGTGCCAGCAGTCCGTCAGGGCCCGGCTATGGCTACACCTTC | CASSPSGPGYGYTF
. | . | TRBJ1-6 | TRBV13 | TGTGCCAGCAGTGGACCGGGACTGGGTAATTCACCCCTCCACTTT | CASSGPGLGNSPLHF
. | few | TRBJ2-4 | TRBV7-8 | TGTGCCAGCAGCTTATTGATCGGATTAGCCAAAAACATTCAGTACTTC | CASSLLIGLAKNIQYF
TRBD1 | . | TRBJ2-7 | TRBV20-1 | TGCAGTGTACCGGACAGGGCGCCTTTGTCCGAGCAGTACTTC | CSVPDRAPLSEQYF
. | few | TRBJ1-1 | TRBV27 | TGTGCCAGCAGTTTATTCGGCAGGGGTGACACTGAAGCTTTCTTT | CASSLFGRGDTEAFF
. | few | TRBJ2-3 | TRBV6-6 | TGTGCCAGCAGTTTACAGGTGGGAGCCGGAGATACGCAGTATTTT | CASSLQVGAGDTQYF
TRBD2 | . | TRBJ2-1 | TRBV20-1 | TGCAGCGCGGGAGTGGTGAATGAGCAGTTCTTC | CSAGVVNEQFF
TRBD2 | few | TRBJ2-1 | TRBV20-1 | TGCAGTGCTAGAGTTAGAGCAGCGGGGTCCTACAATGAGCAGTTCTTC | CSARVRAAGSYNEQFF
TRBD2 | . | TRBJ2-2 | TRBV25-1 | TGTGCCAGCCATTCGGGACTAGCGGGGAGTTTGAACACCGGGGAGCTGTTTTTT | CASHSGLAGSLNTGELFF
TRBD2 | many | TRBJ2-7 | TRBV6-2/TRBV6-3 | TGTGCCAGCAGTTACCGGACTAGCGGGAGGGACGAGCAGTACTTC | CASSYRTSGRDEQYF
. | . | TRBJ1-1 | TRBV9 | TGTGCCAGCAGCGTAGAGGCAGGGAACACTGAAGCTTTCTTT | CASSVEAGNTEAFF
TRBD2 | . | TRBJ2-1 | TRBV6-6 | TGTGCCAGCAGTTACAGGCGGGGGACCAATGAGCAGTTCTTC | CASSYRRGTNEQFF
. | . | TRBJ2-1 | TRBV12-3/TRBV12-4 | TGTGCCAGCGCCCCTGGTGGACGTGAGCGGTTCTTC | CASAPGGRERFF
. | . | TRBJ2-1 | TRBV12-3/TRBV12-4 | TGTGCCAGCAGTTTGGGGATCACCTACAATGAGCAGTTCTTC | CASSLGITYNEQFF
TRBD2 | . | TRBJ2-1 | TRBV12-3/TRBV12-4 | TGTGCCAGCAGGGGACTAGCGGACAACAATGAGCAGTTCTTC | CASRGLADNNEQFF
. | . | TRBJ2-1 | TRBV30 | TGTGCCTGGAGTAGGGACTTAGCCTACAATGAGCAGTTCTTC | CAWSRDLAYNEQFF
TRBD2 | . | TRBJ2-1 | TRBV9 | TGTGCCAGCAGCCCATACCAGGAGACTAGCCGGAGATCCTACAATGAGCAGTTCTTC | CASSPYQETSRRSYNEQFF
. | few | TRBJ1-1 | TRBV18 | TGTGCCAGCTCCGCTCTGGGAATGAACACTGAAGCTTTCTTT | CASSALGMNTEAFF
TRBD1 | few | TRBJ2-7 | TRBV13 | TGTGCCAGCAGCCTCCGGGACAGGTTGTACGAGCAGTACTTC | CASSLRDRLYEQYF
TRBD2 | few | TRBJ2-2 | TRBV5-4 | TGTGCCAGCAGCTCAGGCAGCCGCGGGGGAATAACCGGGGAGCTGTTTTTT | CASSSGSRGGITGELFF
TRBD1 | . | TRBJ1-2 | TRBV12-3/TRBV12-4 | TGTGCCAGCAGATTACAGGGGATTGGCGGCTACACCTTC | CASRLQGIGGYTF
TRBD2 | . | TRBJ2-7 | TRBV28 | TGTGCCAGCAGTTTTCGCAATGCGGGAGGTGACGAGCAGTACTTC | CASSFRNAGGDEQYF
. | . | TRBJ2-3 | TRBV5-1 | TGCGCCAGCAGACTCGCTAGCACAGATACGCAGTATTTT | CASRLASTDTQYF
TRBD2 | . | TRBJ2-5 | TRBV3-1 | TGTGCCAGCCGGACTAGCGATGCACAAGAGACCCAGTACTTC | CASRTSDAQETQYF
. | . | TRBJ2-7 | TRBV5-6 | TGTGCCAGCAGCATTGGACGGATCCTCTCCTACGAGCAGTACTTC | CASSIGRILSYEQYF
. | . | TRBJ1-1 | TRBV6-6 | TGTGCCAGCACCTGGAACCTCGAGACTGAAGCTTTCTTT | CASTWNLETEAFF
. | . | TRBJ1-1 | TRBV6-1 | TGTGCCAGCAGTGAGAGGGACAACACTGAAGCTTTCTTT | CASSERDNTEAFF
TRBD1 | . | TRBJ2-7 | TRBV3-1 | TGTGCCAGCAGCCAAGATAGAGGGGTTCGGACAGGGCATTACGAGCAGTACTTC | CASSQDRGVRTGHYEQYF
TRBD2 | . | TRBJ2-1 | TRBV6-5 | TGTGCCAGCAGTTCCGTCGGGACTAGCGATCAGTTCTTC | CASSSVGTSDQFF
. | few | TRBJ2-7 | TRBV28 | TGTGCCAGCAGTTCAAGCCTCAGGGAGCAGTACTTC | CASSSSLREQYF
TRBD2 | . | TRBJ2-7 | TRBV11-2 | TGTGCCAGCAGCACGCGACTAGCGGGAACCTACGAGCAGTACTTC | CASSTRLAGTYEQYF
TRBD2 | many | TRBJ2-6 | TRBV4-1 | TGCGCCAGCAGCCAAACGGGGGGTGGGGCCAACGTCCTGACTTTC | CASSQTGGGANVLTF
. | . | TRBJ2-7 | TRBV27 | TGTGCCAGCAGTCTACCTCTCCCGACAGTCTCCTACGAGCAGTACTTC | CASSLPLPTVSYEQYF
. | . | TRBJ2-1 | TRBV7-3 | TGTGCCAGCAGCATCCAAGGGGGGAGCAGGGATGGGCAGTTCTTC | CASSIQGGSRDGQFF
TRBD2 | . | TRBJ2-5 | TRBV24-1 | TGTGCCACCAGTGATTTATTGTCTAGCGGGATGGAGACCCAGTACTTC | CATSDLLSSGMETQYF
TRBD2 | . | TRBJ2-5 | TRBV7-6 | TGTGCCAGCAGCGAAACTAGAGCGGGGGGGCCGGGTGAGACCCAGTACTTC | CASSETRAGGPGETQYF
. | . | TRBJ1-5 | TRBV7-9 | TGTGCCAGCAGTCCCGGGGGGGGGACATTTAGCAATCAGCCCCAGCATTTT | CASSPGGGTFSNQPQHF
. | few | TRBJ2-3 | TRBV9 | TGTGCCAGCAGCCCACGGGGCAATGTTTATACGCAGTATTTT | CASSPRGNVYTQYF
TRBD2 | . | TRBJ2-7 | TRBV28 | TGTGCCTGCAGCTCTCGACTAGCGGGAGAAACCTACGAGCAGTACTTC | CACSSRLAGETYEQYF
TRBD2 | . | TRBJ2-3 | TRBV20-1 | TGCAGTGCTAGTTCGGGACTAGCCCGACGCGATACGCAGTATTTT | CSASSGLARRDTQYF
. | . | TRBJ2-7 | TRBV27 | TGTGCCAGCAGTCCGGTTCCACGGGAGCACAGCGAGCAGTACTTC | CASSPVPREHSEQYF
. | once | TRBJ2-5 | TRBV4-1 | TGCGCCAGCAGCCAAGAGAGCCCCCCATCGGGACGAGGAGAGACCCAGTACTTC | CASSQESPPSGRGETQYF
. | . | TRBJ1-6 | TRBV2 | TGTACCAGCAGTGCCGGAGGGGGGTATAATTCACCCCTCCACTTT | CTSSAGGGYNSPLHF
TRBD2 | . | TRBJ2-1 | TRBV27 | TGTGCCAGCAGGAGACCGGGACTAGAGACATACAATGAGCAGTTCTTC | CASRRPGLETYNEQFF
. | . | TRBJ1-5 | TRBV6-1 | TGTGCCAGCAGTTCATTACCCGGAAGGAGCAATCAGCCCCAGCATTTT | CASSSLPGRSNQPQHF
TRBD2 | few | TRBJ2-4 | TRBV9 | TGTGCCAGCAGCCCAGGGACTAGCGGGCGACTAAACATTCAGTACTTC | CASSPGTSGRLNIQYF
TRBD1 | . | TRBJ1-1 | TRBV5-1 | TGCGCCAGCAGCTCACAGGGGATGGTGAGGATGAACACTGAAGCTTTCTTT | CASSSQGMVRMNTEAFF
. | . | TRBJ1-4 | TRBV30 | TGTGCCTGGACCTCGGGAGTAAAACTGTTTTTT | CAWTSGVKLFF
TRBD2 | . | TRBJ2-3 | TRBV10-3 | TGTGCCATCAGTGAGTCGACGGGGGGGCCAAATACGCAGTATTTT | CAISESTGGPNTQYF
TRBD2 | . | TRBJ2-1 | TRBV11-2 | TGTGCCAGCAGCACCCGGCCGGGGGGGCGTAATGAGCAGTTCTTC | CASSTRPGGRNEQFF